This TCR beta chain was profiled in a study of T-cell memory formation after mild COVID-19. 5'RACE, which relied on constant-segment primers, yielded TCR alpha and TCR beta cDNA libraries carrying sample barcodes and UMIs. TCRdb passed the 5' RACE reads through MiXCR, listing each CDR3 protein once. The table has 180,000 or so distinct CDR3 sequences, 16% seen once; the top ten hold under 2.5%. CDR1 and CDR2 (germline): MNHNY, SVGAGI (reference sequence). The CDR3 length is 14 residues. Trimming removed 0 bases at V and 1 base at J, with 7 bases between. Regarding this clonotype: What it binds is not known.

The study, taken as a whole, reports: In second-wave clones peaking day 37, SARS-CoV-2 specificity remained unconfirmed.

The clonotype originates from an adult woman who had mild COVID-19 (a few samples of this study predate the infection). Cell type and time point are not known. V is TRBV6-6 and J is TRBJ2-7, with D unresolved. The sequenced material came from PBMCs or a T cell subset sorted from them (not recorded which). CDR3 nucleotides: TGTGCCAGCAGTTACTCGGTGGCTTCCTACGAGCAGTACTTC. This codes for CASSYSVASYEQYF.